This T cell receptor beta chain originates from a study of PD-L1 blockade in urothelial cancer. Libraries were prepared by immunoSEQ multiplex PCR; TCRdb keeps only in-frame clonotypes and omits some of them. The sample lists about 63,000 clones, approximately 80% occurring once. Sample time point: pretreatment peripheral blood. The TCR originated in a man between 70 and 80 years old with urothelial cancer. This specimen was PBMCs, taken around atezolizumab (anti-PD-L1) treatment.

Written as DNA, the CDR3 is TGTGCCAGCAGCCAAGATACCGGGGGGGGGACAGGGGGCTACGAGCAGTACTTC. Translating gives CASSQDTGGGTGGYEQYF. The chain uses TRBV4-2 and TRBJ2-7; TRBD1 matches 11 bases. The junction had 10 bases not matched to a gene; V was cut back by 0 bases and J by 3 bases. CDR1 is LGHNA and CDR2 is YNFKEQ in the germline V gene. The CDR3 sequence is 18 residues long.